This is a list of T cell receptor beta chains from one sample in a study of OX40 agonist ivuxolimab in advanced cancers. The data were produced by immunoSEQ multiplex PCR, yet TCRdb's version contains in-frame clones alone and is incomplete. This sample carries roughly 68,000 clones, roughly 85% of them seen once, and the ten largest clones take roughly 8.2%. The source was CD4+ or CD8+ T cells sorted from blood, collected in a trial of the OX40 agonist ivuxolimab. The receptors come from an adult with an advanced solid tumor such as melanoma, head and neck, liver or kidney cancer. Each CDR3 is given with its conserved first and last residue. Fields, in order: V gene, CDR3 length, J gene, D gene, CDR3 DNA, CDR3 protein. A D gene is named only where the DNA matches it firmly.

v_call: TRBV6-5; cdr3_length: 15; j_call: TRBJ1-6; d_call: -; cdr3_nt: TGTGCCAGCAGCCTCCGGGCGGGTCTCAATTCACCCCTCCACTTT; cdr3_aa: CASSLRAGLNSPLHF
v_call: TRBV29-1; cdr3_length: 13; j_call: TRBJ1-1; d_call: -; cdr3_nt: TGCAGCGCCCCTCGTGGCGCCAACACTGAAGCTTTCTTT; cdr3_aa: CSAPRGANTEAFF
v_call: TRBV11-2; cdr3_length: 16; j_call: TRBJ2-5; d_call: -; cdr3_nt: TGTGCCAGCAGCTTAGATACCGGGACGAGGGAAGAGACCCAGTACTTC; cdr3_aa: CASSLDTGTREETQYF
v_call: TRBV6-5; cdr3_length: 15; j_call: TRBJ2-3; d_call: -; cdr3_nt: TGTGCCAGCAGTTACTCGACGAGGGGTCGAGATACGCAGTATTTT; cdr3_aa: CASSYSTRGRDTQYF
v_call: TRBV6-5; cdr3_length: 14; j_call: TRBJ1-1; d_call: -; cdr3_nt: TGTGCCAGCAGGAAGGGGGAAAAGAACACTGAAGCTTTCTTT; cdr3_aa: CASRKGEKNTEAFF
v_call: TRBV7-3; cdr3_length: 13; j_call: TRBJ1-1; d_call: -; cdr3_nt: TGTGCCAGCAGCTCCGGCCCAGGGGCTGAAGCTTTCTTT; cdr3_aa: CASSSGPGAEAFF
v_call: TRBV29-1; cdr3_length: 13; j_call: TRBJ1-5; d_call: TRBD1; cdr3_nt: TGCAGCGTTTCAGGGGGTTTTAGTCAGCCCCAGCATTTT; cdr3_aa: CSVSGGFSQPQHF
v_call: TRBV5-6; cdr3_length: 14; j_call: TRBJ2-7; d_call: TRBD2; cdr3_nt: TGTGCCAGCAGCCCCGGCGGGAGAATTAACGAGCAGTACTTC; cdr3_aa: CASSPGGRINEQYF
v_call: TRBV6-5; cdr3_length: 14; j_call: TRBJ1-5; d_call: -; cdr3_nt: TGTGCCAGCAGTTACTCGAACAGCAATCAGCCCCAGCATTTT; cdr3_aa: CASSYSNSNQPQHF
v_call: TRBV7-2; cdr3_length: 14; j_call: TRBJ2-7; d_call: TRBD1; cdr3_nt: TGTGCCAGCAGCTTACGAGGACAGGGCGGCGAGCAGTACTTC; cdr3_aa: CASSLRGQGGEQYF
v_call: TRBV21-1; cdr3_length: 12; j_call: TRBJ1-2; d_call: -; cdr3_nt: TGTGCCAGCAGTCGACAGGGACCTGGCTACACCTTC; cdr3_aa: CASSRQGPGYTF
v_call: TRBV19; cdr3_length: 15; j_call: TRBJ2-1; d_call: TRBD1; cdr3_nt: TGTGCCAGTAGTCTAGGGACAGGGAGGTACAATGAGCAGTTCTTC; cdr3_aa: CASSLGTGRYNEQFF
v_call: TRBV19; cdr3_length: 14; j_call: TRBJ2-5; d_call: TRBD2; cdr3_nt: TGTGCCAGTAGTGTCAGCGGGGGGGATGAGACCCAGTACTTC; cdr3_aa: CASSVSGGDETQYF
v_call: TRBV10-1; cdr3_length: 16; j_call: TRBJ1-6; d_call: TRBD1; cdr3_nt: TGCGCCAGGAAAACGCCGGGACAGGGGTATAATTCACCCCTCCACTTT; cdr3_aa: CARKTPGQGYNSPLHF
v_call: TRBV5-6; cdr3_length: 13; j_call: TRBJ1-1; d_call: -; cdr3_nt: TGTGCCAGCAGCCGCTCGGGGGCTGAGGCAGCTTTCTTT; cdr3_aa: CASSRSGAEAAFF
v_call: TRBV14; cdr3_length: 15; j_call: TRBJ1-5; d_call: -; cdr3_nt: TGTGCCAGCAACCGACAGCCTAACTTCAATCAGCCCCAGCATTTT; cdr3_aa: CASNRQPNFNQPQHF
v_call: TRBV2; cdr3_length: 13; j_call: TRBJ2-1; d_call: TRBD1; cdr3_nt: TGTGCCAGCGTACAGGGGACATACAATGAGCAGTTCTTC; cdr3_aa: CASVQGTYNEQFF
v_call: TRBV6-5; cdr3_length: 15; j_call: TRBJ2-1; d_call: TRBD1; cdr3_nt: TGTGCCAGCAGTTACGGGACAGGGGTCTACAATGAGCAGTTCTTC; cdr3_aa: CASSYGTGVYNEQFF
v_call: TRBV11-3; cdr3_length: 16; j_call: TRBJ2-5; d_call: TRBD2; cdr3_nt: TGTGCCAGCAGCTTATCGACTAGCGGGGACCAAGAGACCCAGTACTTC; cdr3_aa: CASSLSTSGDQETQYF
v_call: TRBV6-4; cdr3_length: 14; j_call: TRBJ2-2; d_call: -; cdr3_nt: TGTGCCAGCAGTCGACGAAGAGACACCGGGGAGCTGTTTTTT; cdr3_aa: CASSRRRDTGELFF
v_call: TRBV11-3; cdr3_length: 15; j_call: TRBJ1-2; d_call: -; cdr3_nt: TGTGCCAGCAGCCCTCGGTCTGGGGGAAATGCTGGCTACACCTTC; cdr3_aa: CASSPRSGGNAGYTF
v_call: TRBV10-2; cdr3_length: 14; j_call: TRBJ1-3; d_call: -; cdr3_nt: TGCGCCAGCAGTGAGGCTGGGGGCGGAAACACCATATATTTT; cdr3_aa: CASSEAGGGNTIYF
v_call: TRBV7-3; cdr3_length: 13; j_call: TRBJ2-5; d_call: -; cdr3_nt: TGTGCCAGCAGCTCGACTAGTGGGGAGACCCAGTACTTC; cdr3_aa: CASSSTSGETQYF
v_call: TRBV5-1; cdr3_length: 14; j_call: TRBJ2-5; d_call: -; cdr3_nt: TGCGCCAGCAGCTTGGCGGGGGTAGAAGAGACCCAGTACTTC; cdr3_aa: CASSLAGVEETQYF